This is a list of T cell receptor beta chains from one sample in a study of T cells in Graves' hyperthyroidism and ophthalmopathy. TCRdb reprocessed the multiplex PCR reads with MiXCR, giving one entry per CDR3 protein. The repertoire holds approximately 490,000 distinct CDR3 sequences, approximately 22% seen once, with less than 65% in the top ten. The sequencing sample was made of blood. These receptors originate from a woman aged 65 to 85 with Graves' ophthalmopathy. Both conserved end residues are part of each CDR3. A D gene is named only where the DNA matches it firmly. Not every row has a clone size; where given, it reads once, few, many or a size class.

d_gene	abundance	j_gene	len	v_gene	CDR3nt	CDR3aa
TRBD2	NA	TRBJ2-1	17	TRBV7-7	TGTGCTAGCAGCCCCCGCGGGACTAGCGGGGCTTACAATGAGCAGTTCTTC	CASSPRGTSGAYNEQFF
NA	many	TRBJ2-1	16	TRBV7-3	TGTGCCAGCAGCTTAATGGGGCCAGGGACGGGCCATGAGCAGTTCTTC	CASSLMGPGTGHEQFF
TRBD1	few	TRBJ2-4	16	TRBV7-2	TGTGCCAGCAGCAACTCCCAGGGGGCGGGTTATAACATTCAGTACTTC	CASSNSQGAGYNIQYF
NA	NA	TRBJ2-1	15	TRBV5-1	TGCGCCAGCAGCGCACCGCCGGGGCCTAACAATGAGCAGTTCTTC	CASSAPPGPNNEQFF
TRBD1	NA	TRBJ2-7	14	TRBV29-1	TGCAGCGTTGGGCATGGGACAGGGGGTTACGAGCAGTACTTC	CSVGHGTGGYEQYF
NA	NA	TRBJ2-7	14	TRBV20-1	TGCAGTGCTGGTAAACCAGGGGGCGGGAGCGAGCAGTACTTC	CSAGKPGGGSEQYF
NA	NA	TRBJ2-1	14	TRBV6-1	TGTGCCAGCAGCCCCATGGGCCGTTACAATGAGCAGTTCTTC	CASSPMGRYNEQFF
TRBD1	many	TRBJ2-3	17	TRBV2	TGTGCCAGCAGTGCCTCTGGGACAGGGGTTGGCACAGATACGCAGTATTTT	CASSASGTGVGTDTQYF
TRBD1	few	TRBJ1-2	16	TRBV5-1	TGCGCCAGCAGCTTGGATGAGAGGGGGCGATCCTATGGCTACACCTTC	CASSLDERGRSYGYTF
TRBD1	NA	TRBJ2-7	15	TRBV20-1	TGCAGTGCTTCGCAGGGGGCGGCACGCTCCTACGAGCAGTACTTC	CSASQGAARSYEQYF
NA	many	TRBJ1-6	13	TRBV2	TGTGCCAGCAATCAGGGGAGGGGTTCACCCCTCCACTTT	CASNQGRGSPLHF
NA	NA	TRBJ1-5	13	TRBV30	TGTGCCTGGAGTGTACCCCTTGGTCAGCCCCAGCATTTT	CAWSVPLGQPQHF
TRBD2	many	TRBJ2-5	15	TRBV6-1	TGTGCCAGCAGGGAACTAGCGGGAGGTGGAGAGACCCAGTACTTC	CASRELAGGGETQYF
NA	NA	TRBJ2-3	14	TRBV5-4	TGTGCCAGCAGCTCTGGGTCCTTCACAGATACGCAGTATTTT	CASSSGSFTDTQYF
NA	few	TRBJ2-7	10	TRBV10-3	TGTGCCTCTGGCGCAGAGGAGCAGTACTTC	CASGAEEQYF
NA	NA	TRBJ2-1	16	TRBV24-1	TGTGCCACCAGTGAAAACGGGGGTCTTGCTAAGAATGAGCAGTTCTTC	CATSENGGLAKNEQFF
NA	NA	TRBJ1-2	15	TRBV28	TGTGCCAGCAGAACTCCCGAGGGGGGACGGTATGGCTACACCTTC	CASRTPEGGRYGYTF
NA	few	TRBJ2-7	13	TRBV29-1	TGCAGCGTGTTGACAGGCCTAGCCTACGAGCAGTACTTC	CSVLTGLAYEQYF
TRBD1	few	TRBJ2-3	16	TRBV12-3/TRBV12-4	TGTGCCAGCAGTAGGAGCCGGGACAGGGGAACAGATACGCAGTATTTT	CASSRSRDRGTDTQYF
TRBD1	once	TRBJ1-4	15	TRBV9	TGTGCCAGCAGCGTGGGACAGCCCCCTAGGGAAAAACTGTTTTTT	CASSVGQPPREKLFF
NA	few	TRBJ1-1	15	TRBV6-1	TGTGCCACCCGGATTGGGGGGGCGGTGAACACTGAAGCTTTCTTT	CATRIGGAVNTEAFF
NA	many	TRBJ2-5	16	TRBV6-6	TGTGCCAGCAGTTACTCGGTAACGAGCACAGGAGGGACCCAGTACTTC	CASSYSVTSTGGTQYF
NA	many	TRBJ1-1	11	TRBV30	TGTGCCTGGAGTGCCAAGACTGAAGCTTTCTTT	CAWSAKTEAFF
NA	NA	TRBJ2-5	14	TRBV7-3	TGTGCCAGCAGCTTATCGGGCAGCCTCGGGACCCAGTACTTC	CASSLSGSLGTQYF
NA	many	TRBJ2-5	16	TRBV3-1	TGTGCCAGCAGCCCCCCGTGGGAGTCGGGGCCAGAGACCCAGTACTTC	CASSPPWESGPETQYF
NA	few	TRBJ1-6	14	TRBV28	TGTGCCGGCAGAGGGACCTACCCCAATTCACCCCTCCACTTT	CAGRGTYPNSPLHF
NA	few	TRBJ1-2	15	TRBV7-8	TGTGCCAGCAGCTTAGTAGCGGGGGCAGGCTATGGCTACACCTTC	CASSLVAGAGYGYTF
NA	many	TRBJ2-5	12	TRBV28	TGTGCCAGCAGTTTTTCCTCAGAGACCCAGTACTTC	CASSFSSETQYF
NA	NA	TRBJ1-5	16	TRBV3-1	TGTGCCAGCAGCCCCTGGGACCGAGGGGGAAATCAGCCCCAGCATTTT	CASSPWDRGGNQPQHF
NA	many	TRBJ1-1	14	TRBV5-1	TGCGCCAGCAGCTCAGGTGGAATGAACACTGAAGCTTTCTTT	CASSSGGMNTEAFF
TRBD2	NA	TRBJ2-2	16	TRBV19	TGTGCCAGTAGTGGACTAGCGGCCCAGAACACCGGGGAGCTGTTTTTT	CASSGLAAQNTGELFF
TRBD1	few	TRBJ1-2	14	TRBV6-1	TGTGCCAGCAGCCCAGGGGGCGACTACTATGGCTACACCTTC	CASSPGGDYYGYTF
TRBD1	many	TRBJ1-5	18	TRBV12-3/TRBV12-4	TGTGCCAGCAGTTCGGCCGGGACAGGGGGGTATAGCAATCAGCCCCAGCATTTT	CASSSAGTGGYSNQPQHF
NA	many	TRBJ2-3	14	TRBV7-3	TGTGCCAGCAGCTTAATGGGCGGCACAGATACGCAGTATTTT	CASSLMGGTDTQYF
NA	few	TRBJ2-3	14	TRBV13	TGTGCCAGCAGCTACTCAGGAGGCCCGGATACGCAGTATTTT	CASSYSGGPDTQYF
TRBD2	NA	TRBJ2-3	17	TRBV5-1	TGCGCCAGCGAACCTGGACTAGCGGGGGTATCCACAGATACGCAGTATTTT	CASEPGLAGVSTDTQYF
NA	NA	TRBJ2-7	12	TRBV20-1	TGCAGTGCTAGGCCGGTCCCCTACGAGCAGTACTTC	CSARPVPYEQYF
NA	many	TRBJ2-5	16	TRBV7-9	TGTGCCAGCAGCTTAGAAGGGCGCGGAGAGAGAGAGACCCAGTACTTC	CASSLEGRGERETQYF
TRBD2	NA	TRBJ2-3	18	TRBV7-2	TGTGCCAGCAGCCCTCTACCGGGAGGGCCTATAAGCACAGATACGCAGTATTTT	CASSPLPGGPISTDTQYF
NA	many	TRBJ2-5	12	TRBV12-3/TRBV12-4	TGTGCCAGCGGACTCAGAGAAGAGACCCAGTACTTC	CASGLREETQYF
NA	NA	TRBJ2-7	15	TRBV6-1	TGTGCCAGCAGTCCCCCTTCAAGAAAGGGCTACGAGCAGTACTTC	CASSPPSRKGYEQYF